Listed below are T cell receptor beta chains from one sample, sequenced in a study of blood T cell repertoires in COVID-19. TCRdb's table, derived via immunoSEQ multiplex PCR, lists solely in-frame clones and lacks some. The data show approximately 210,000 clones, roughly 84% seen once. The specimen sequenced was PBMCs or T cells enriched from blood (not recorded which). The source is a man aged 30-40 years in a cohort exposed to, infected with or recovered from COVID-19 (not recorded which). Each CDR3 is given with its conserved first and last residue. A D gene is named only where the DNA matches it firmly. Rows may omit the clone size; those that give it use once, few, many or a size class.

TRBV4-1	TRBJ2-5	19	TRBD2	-	TGCGCCAGCAGCCAAGCCCTAGGCCCTCTAGCGGGAGGGCGAGAGACCCAGTACTTC	CASSQALGPLAGGRETQYF
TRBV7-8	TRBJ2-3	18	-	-	TGTGCCAGCAGCTTATACCGAGCAATTAGCGGAAGGGCAGATACGCAGTATTTT	CASSLYRAISGRADTQYF
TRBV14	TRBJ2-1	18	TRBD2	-	TGTGCCAGCAGCCAAGTTTTAACTAGCGGGTGGGCCTACAATGAGCAGTTCTTC	CASSQVLTSGWAYNEQFF
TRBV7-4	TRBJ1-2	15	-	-	TGTGCCAGCAGCTTAGGGGTGTCAGGGCACTATGGCTACACCTTC	CASSLGVSGHYGYTF
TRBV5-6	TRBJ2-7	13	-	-	TGTGCCAGCAGCCGACAGAAGAACTACGAGCAGTACTTC	CASSRQKNYEQYF
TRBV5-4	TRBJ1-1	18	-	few	TGTGCCAGCAGCTTGGCCATGCGATTACAGAGCATGAACACTGAAGCTTTCTTT	CASSLAMRLQSMNTEAFF
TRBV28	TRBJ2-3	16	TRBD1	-	TGTGCCAGCAGTCCAACCCGGGACAGGGACACAGATACGCAGTATTTT	CASSPTRDRDTDTQYF
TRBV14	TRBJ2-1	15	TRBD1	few	TGTGCCAGCAGACCCCCGGGACAGCCCCTCAATGAGCAGTTCTTC	CASRPPGQPLNEQFF
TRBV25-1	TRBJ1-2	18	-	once	TGTGCCAGCAGTGAATATCATTTCGGAACAGCCAATTACTATGGCTACACCTTC	CASSEYHFGTANYYGYTF
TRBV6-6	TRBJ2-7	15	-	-	TGTGCCAGCAGTTACGGGGGGGCCCCCGCCTACGAGCAGTACTTC	CASSYGGAPAYEQYF
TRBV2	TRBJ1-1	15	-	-	TGTGCCAGCATGCTCCGAGGGGGTTCCAGCACTGAAGCTTTCTTT	CASMLRGGSSTEAFF
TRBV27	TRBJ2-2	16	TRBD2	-	TGTGCCAGCAGTCTCCTACCTAGCGGGTACACCGGGGAGCTGTTTTTT	CASSLLPSGYTGELFF
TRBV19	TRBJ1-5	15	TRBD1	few	TGTGCCAGTAGGCAAGACAGGGCTGGCAATCAGCCCCAGCATTTT	CASRQDRAGNQPQHF
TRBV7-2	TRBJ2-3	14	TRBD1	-	TGTGCCAGCAGCCGTACAGGGGCTGCAGATACGCAGTATTTT	CASSRTGAADTQYF
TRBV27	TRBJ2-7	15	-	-	TGTGCCAGCAGTGGATTCAGCGAACCCCTAATCGAGCAGTACTTC	CASSGFSEPLIEQYF
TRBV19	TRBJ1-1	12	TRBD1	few	TGTGCCAGTCGGACAGGGAGCACTGAAGCTTTCTTT	CASRTGSTEAFF
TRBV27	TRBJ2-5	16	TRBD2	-	TGTGCCAGCAGTTCCTACCCCGGGACTAGCATGCAGACCCAGTACTTC	CASSSYPGTSMQTQYF
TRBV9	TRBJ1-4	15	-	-	TGTGCCAGCAGCGTAGGACACCCAACCGATGAAAAACTGTTTTTT	CASSVGHPTDEKLFF
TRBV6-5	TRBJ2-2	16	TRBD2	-	TGTGCCAGCAGTTACTCGGGGACTAGCTCAAGGGGGGAGCTGTTTTTT	CASSYSGTSSRGELFF
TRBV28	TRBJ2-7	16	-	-	TGTGCCAGCAGTTTAGAAGATCTGGTAGGGGACTACGAGCAGTACTTC	CASSLEDLVGDYEQYF
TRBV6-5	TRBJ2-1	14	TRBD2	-	TGTGCCTGCCAACGGAGCGGGAGGAGGGGTGAGCAGTTCTTC	CACQRSGRRGEQFF
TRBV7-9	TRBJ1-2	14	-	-	TGTGCCAGCAGCTCATTCGGTCCGGACTATGGCTACACCTTC	CASSSFGPDYGYTF
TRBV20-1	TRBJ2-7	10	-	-	TGCAGTGCTAGAGACCGTCCCGAGGCCTTC	CSARDRPEAF
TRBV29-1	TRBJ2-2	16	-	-	TGCAGCGTTGCTCCGACCTCGAGGGGGGGGACCGGGGAGCTGTTTTTT	CSVAPTSRGGTGELFF
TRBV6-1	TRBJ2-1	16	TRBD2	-	TGTGCCAGCAGTGAACGCATATGGGGACTACACAATGAGCAGTTCTTC	CASSERIWGLHNEQFF
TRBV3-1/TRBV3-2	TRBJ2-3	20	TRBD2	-	TGTGCCAGCAGCCAAGATTACAGACTAGCGGGAGTTGTGGACACAGATACGCAGTATTTT	CASSQDYRLAGVVDTDTQYF
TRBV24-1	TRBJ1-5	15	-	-	TGTGCCACCAGTGATGGAGGGGTTGGCAATCAGCCCCAGCATTTT	CATSDGGVGNQPQHF
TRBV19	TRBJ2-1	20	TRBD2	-	TGTGCCAGTAGCGCTCCCAGGACTAGCGGCCCCAGGGGCTCCTACAATGAGCAGTTCTTC	CASSAPRTSGPRGSYNEQFF
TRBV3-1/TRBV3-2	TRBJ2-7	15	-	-	TGTGCCAGCAGCCAAGGAGGGCCAAGATCCTACGAGCAGTACTTC	CASSQGGPRSYEQYF
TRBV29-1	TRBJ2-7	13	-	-	TGCAGCGTTTTTCTAGCCCGTACCTACGAGCAGTACTTC	CSVFLARTYEQYF
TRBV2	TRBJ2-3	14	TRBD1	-	TGTGCCAGCAGTAGGGACAGGAGCACAGATACGCAGTATTTT	CASSRDRSTDTQYF
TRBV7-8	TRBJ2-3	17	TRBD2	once	TGTGCCAGCAGCCCTGGGACTAGCGGGACTATCACAGATACGCAGTATTTT	CASSPGTSGTITDTQYF
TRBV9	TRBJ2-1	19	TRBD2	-	TGTGCCAGCAGCGTAGCTACGGGACTAGGGGGAAGCTCCTACAATGAGCAGTTCTTC	CASSVATGLGGSSYNEQFF
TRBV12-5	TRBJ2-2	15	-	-	TGTGCTAGTGGTTTGGGGACAGCGAACACCGGGGAGCTGTTTTTT	CASGLGTANTGELFF
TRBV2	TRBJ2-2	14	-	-	TGTGCCAGCAGACAGGGTGGGGAGACCGGGGAGCTGTTTTTT	CASRQGGETGELFF
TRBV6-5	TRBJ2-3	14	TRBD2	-	TGTGCCAGCAGTCGGCTAGCGGGAGTGGATACGCAGTATTTT	CASSRLAGVDTQYF
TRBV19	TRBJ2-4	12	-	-	TGTGCCAGTTACGTGGAGAAAAACATTCAGTACTTC	CASYVEKNIQYF
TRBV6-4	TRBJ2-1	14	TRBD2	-	TGTGCCAGCAGTGTCGGGCGGGAGCACAATGAGCAGTTCTTC	CASSVGREHNEQFF
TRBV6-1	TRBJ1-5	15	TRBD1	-	TGTGCCAGCAGTGATCCCGGGCAGGGGGGACAGCCCCAGCATTTT	CASSDPGQGGQPQHF
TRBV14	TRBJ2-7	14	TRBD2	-	TGTGCCAGCAGCCCGGGACTAGCGGACTACGAGCAGTACTTC	CASSPGLADYEQYF
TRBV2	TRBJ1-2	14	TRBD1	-	TGTGCCAGGTTCGACAGGGACCGAAACTATGGCTACACCTTC	CARFDRDRNYGYTF
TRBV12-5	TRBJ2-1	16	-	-	TGTGCTAGTGGTTCTTTCTTTTTGTCCTCACATAACGGACTGTTCTTC	CASGSFFLSSHNGLFF
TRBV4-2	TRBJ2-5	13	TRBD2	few	TGTGCCAGCGCGGGAGAGGTAGAAGAGACCCAGTACTTC	CASAGEVEETQYF
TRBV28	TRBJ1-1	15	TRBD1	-	TGTGCCAGCAGTTTTGCCAGGGGGATCGGGACTGAAGCTTTCTTT	CASSFARGIGTEAFF
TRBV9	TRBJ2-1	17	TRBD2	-	TGTGCCAGCAGTCCTAGCGGGAGAGATATCGCCTACAATGAGCAGTTCTTC	CASSPSGRDIAYNEQFF
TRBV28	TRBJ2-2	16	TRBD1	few	TGTGCCAGCAGCATAAGGACAGGGGCGACCACCGGGGAGCTGTTTTTT	CASSIRTGATTGELFF
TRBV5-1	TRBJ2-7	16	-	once	TGCGCCAGCAGCCCGTTAGGGGGCCCAGCGGGCTTCGAGCAGTACTTC	CASSPLGGPAGFEQYF
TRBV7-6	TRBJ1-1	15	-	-	TGTGCCAGCAGCTTAGTACGGGGTTTGGGCACTGAAGCTTTCTTT	CASSLVRGLGTEAFF
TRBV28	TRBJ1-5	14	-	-	TGTGCCAGCAGCCCCGGGGGTTGGGGCCAGCCCCAGCATTTT	CASSPGGWGQPQHF
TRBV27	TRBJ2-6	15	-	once	TGTGCCAGCAAGCCACTGCTCTCTGGGGCCAACGTCCTGACTTTC	CASKPLLSGANVLTF
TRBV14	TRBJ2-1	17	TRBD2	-	TGTGCCAGCAGCCTTCGGGGACTAGCGGGAGGGCCTAGTGAGCAGTTCTTC	CASSLRGLAGGPSEQFF
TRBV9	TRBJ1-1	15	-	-	TGTGCCAGCAGCGTAGAAGGGGAGGGGAACACTGAAGCTTTCTTT	CASSVEGEGNTEAFF
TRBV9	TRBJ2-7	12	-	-	TGTGCCAGCGGAGACGGCGCCTACGAGCAGTACTTC	CASGDGAYEQYF
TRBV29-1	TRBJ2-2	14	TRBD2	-	TGCAGCGTCCGGGGGGAGGCGAACACCGGGGAGCTGTTTTTT	CSVRGEANTGELFF
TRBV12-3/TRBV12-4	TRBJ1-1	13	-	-	TGTGCCAGCAGCGAACAGGTGAACACTGAAGCTTTCTTT	CASSEQVNTEAFF
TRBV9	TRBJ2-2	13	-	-	TGTGCCAGCAGCCCCGGTCCCTCCGGGGAGCTGTTTTTT	CASSPGPSGELFF
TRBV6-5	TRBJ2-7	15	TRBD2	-	TGTGCCAGCAGCTCCACCGGGACTAGCTCCTACGAGCAGTACTTC	CASSSTGTSSYEQYF
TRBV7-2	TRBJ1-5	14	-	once	TGTGCCAGCAGCTTAAGGGGTTTCAATCAGCCCCAGCATTTT	CASSLRGFNQPQHF
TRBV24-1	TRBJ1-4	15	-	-	TGTGCCACCAGTGATCGGGGGGGAACAGGTGAAAAACTGTTTTTT	CATSDRGGTGEKLFF
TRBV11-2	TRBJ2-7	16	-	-	TGTGCCAGCAGCTTCTCTCCCCCACAGGGCAGGTACGAGCAGTACTTC	CASSFSPPQGRYEQYF